The source of this TCR beta chain is a study of T cell responses to AZD1222 COVID-19 vaccine. Regarding the study as a whole: Females made up more of the donors, who were largely white British, and clonal diversity may have come out too low. At baseline, just 5 or 6 AZD1222 recipients tested seropositive.

Note on this clone: Its antigen is not known.

From germline, CDR1 is MRHNA and CDR2 SNTAGT. CDR3 length: 14 residues. J lost 1 base, V lost 3 bases, and 0 bases had no gene match. Here immunoSEQ multiplex PCR was the method, and the copy in TCRdb shows in-frame clones only, minus some. The data show 100,000 to 150,000 clones, about 91% seen once. The receptor was derived from an adult in good health. The starting material was peripheral blood, obtained on day 0 of AZD1222 vaccination. V usage is TRBV6-4 and J usage is TRBJ2-3; TRBD1 agrees at 8 bases. CDR3 nucleotide sequence: TGTGCCAGCAGTGAACAGGGGGGCACAGATACGCAGTATTTT. Translated, it gives CASSEQGGTDTQYF.